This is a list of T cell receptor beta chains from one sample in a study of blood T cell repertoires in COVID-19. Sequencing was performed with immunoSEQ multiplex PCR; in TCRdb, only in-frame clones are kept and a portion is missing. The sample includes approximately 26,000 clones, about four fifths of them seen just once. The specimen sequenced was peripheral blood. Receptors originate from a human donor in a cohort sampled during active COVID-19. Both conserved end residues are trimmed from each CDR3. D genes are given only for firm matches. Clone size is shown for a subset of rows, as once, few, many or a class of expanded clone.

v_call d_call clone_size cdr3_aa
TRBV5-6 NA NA ASSLRGGGYKNEKLF
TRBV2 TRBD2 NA ASRWASGITDTQY
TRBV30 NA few AWSVKGAAGYT
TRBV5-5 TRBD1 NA ASSSRQGAKGEKLF
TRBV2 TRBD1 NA ASRGTGGYEQY
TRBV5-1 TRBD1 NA ASSADRGNGEQY
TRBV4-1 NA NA ASSSPAERAGTDTQY
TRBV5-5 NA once ASSFGGYNSPLH
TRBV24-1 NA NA ATSDPGSIQDEQY
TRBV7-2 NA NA ASSFGRAGGKETQY